The rows below give T cell receptor beta chains drawn from one sample of a study of CXCR3-negative and CXCR3-positive naive CD8 T cells. TCRdb reprocessed the 5' RACE reads and stores each CDR3 protein as one record, lacking DNA. Its table records roughly 130,000 distinct CDR3 sequences. The source material was naive CXCR3+ CD8+ T cells from blood. The receptors originated from a human donor in good health. Some clones in this sample may be carry-over from other donors' samples. Both conserved end residues are part of each CDR3.

V	J	CDR3
TRBV29-1	TRBJ2-2	CSVTGTANTGELFF
TRBV10-2	TRBJ2-6	CASSELPAPGANVLTF
TRBV9	TRBJ2-5	CASSSSGTSRETQYF
TRBV11-2	TRBJ2-7	CASSIRTGDYEQYF
TRBV28	TRBJ2-7	CASSPPVNYEQYF
TRBV11-3	TRBJ1-1	CASSSRDRGMNTEAFF
TRBV12-3/TRBV12-4	TRBJ2-7	CASHDSTYEQYF
TRBV15	TRBJ2-5	CATSRVRQQETQHF
TRBV7-9	TRBJ1-1	CASTPLGGGNTEAFF
TRBV28	TRBJ1-2	CASGALVDRNYGYTF
TRBV6-1	TRBJ1-1	CASSELSGLNTEAFF
TRBV29-1	TRBJ2-5	CSVVPAGRFQETQYF
TRBV7-7	TRBJ2-1	CASSWGVEPPGNEQFF
TRBV4-1	TRBJ2-2	CASSQDPTGTGELFF
TRBV5-1	TRBJ2-7	CASSYGGIPPWDEQYF
TRBV7-9	TRBJ1-1	CASSLTGTAYVTEAFF
TRBV29-1	TRBJ1-1	CSASSPDRVTEAFF
TRBV7-9	TRBJ2-1	CASSLDPTRVYNEQFF
TRBV9	TRBJ2-7	CASSDSLGYEQYF
TRBV7-9	TRBJ2-1	CASSLATGRQDEQFF
TRBV4-1	TRBJ2-7	CASSQDRLGQGIFSEQYF
TRBV15	TRBJ2-1	CATSARVVNEQFF
TRBV2	TRBJ2-4	CASSEGVGRNIQYF